This entry features one T cell receptor beta chain sequence. Its antigen remains unknown. This sample was included in a study of Tregs in tolerant kidney transplant recipients. Study background: Sorting of CD4+CD25+CD127- cells followed approximately three-day belatacept mixed lymphocyte reactions, sometimes with roughly 5-day graft donor restimulation. Findings and limits, study-wide: Expanding Tregs on activated donor B cells appeared to best identify donor-specific TCRbeta clones.

Sequencing was performed with immunoSEQ multiplex PCR; in TCRdb, only in-frame clones are kept and a portion is missing. The sample carries about 18,000 clones, around 55% recorded once. V shed 0 bases and J shed 7 bases, with 22 bases lying between them. The CDR3 sequence is 18 residues long. CDR1 and CDR2 from the germline V gene are MGHRA and YSYEKL. Sequencing input: Tregs from blood cultured with allogeneic cells. V gene TRBV4-1 combines with J gene TRBJ2-1; maybe TRBD2 (5 bases). This receptor was taken from a human donor in good health. DNA for the CDR3: TGCGCCAGCAGCCAAGATAAAGGCTTGCGGGCCTGGTTGAATGAGCAGTTCTTC. Protein product: CASSQDKGLRAWLNEQFF.